This T cell receptor beta chain was identified during a study of blood T cells in healthy people across ages. This clonotype turned up a few times. The authors ran a second PCR of roughly 6 to 12 cycles using a sample-barcoded 5' primer and a J-beta primer mix. Every single cDNA molecule received a tag from a template-switch adaptor with 12 random nucleotides. Via MiXCR, TCRdb re-called the 5' RACE reads, giving one row per CDR3 protein. The sample has about 930,000 distinct CDR3 sequences, almost 30% seen once. This CDR3 contains 17 residues. Germline V gene sequence: CDR1 LNHNV, CDR2 YYDKDF (reference sequence). Germline trimming cut 0 bases from V and 3 bases from J; bases unmatched to any gene: 7. Separately, the same data were catalogued under a study of T cells of mothers and their children. That study reports: The sample comes from roughly 9 healthy Caucasian donors: mothers and children. Sample barcodes plus 2-4 random nucleotides came from the M1S primer.

The rearrangement links TRBV15 to TRBJ1-5, with TRBD1 matching over 8 bases. The sequencing input was blood. The sequence derives from a woman between 40 and 55 years old in good health. As DNA, the CDR3 is TGTGCCACCAGCAGAGAACCGACAGGGGCCTTCAATCAGCCCCAGCATTTT. Amino acid sequence: CATSREPTGAFNQPQHF.